The clone carrying this TCR beta chain was counted at least ten times. The antigen is not known. These data originate in a study of T cells in Graves' hyperthyroidism and ophthalmopathy. Study-wide results and limits: The blood repertoire included most of the expanded thyroid clonotypes above 0.001.

RNA transcripts provided the source from which TCR beta CDR3 regions were amplified. Researchers ran a first-round RT-PCR on the TCR CDR3 using the HTBI primer set. TCRdb reprocessed the multiplex PCR reads via MiXCR and lists one record per CDR3 protein. The data contain 300,000 to 450,000 distinct CDR3 sequences, around 18% of them singletons. The germline CDR1 and CDR2 sequences are MNHEY and SVGAGI. V was clipped by 0 bases and J by 1 base, with 13 bases between them. The CDR3 spans 17 residues. The chain joins TRBV6-5 to TRBJ1-3, with D unclear. The sequencing input was blood. The source of this sequence is a woman aged 35 to 49 with Graves' ophthalmopathy. CDR3 sequence reads: CASSYSRKGRSGNTIYF. In DNA, the CDR3 is TGTGCCAGCAGTTACTCTCGTAAAGGGCGGTCTGGAAACACCATATATTTT.